This TCR beta chain was documented in a study of T cell repertoires in cytomegalovirus infection. Study-level findings and limits: Public TCR beta family frequency separated CMV-and-HLA carriers, including in an independent cohort. HLA-C-restricted TCR beta clonotypes specific for CMV led the ex vivo response.

This clonotype appeared a few times. Its antigen is not known. Each CDR3 protein is one row after TCRdb ran MiXCR on the reads. The sample has about half a million distinct CDR3 sequences; about two fifths are singletons. CDR1 and CDR2 (germline): SGHTS, YDEGEE. V dropped 4 bases and J dropped 1 base, with 15 bases sitting between them. The CDR3 extends over 16 amino acids. The source was cultured PBMCs, collected from culture after CMV antigen stimulation. This clonotype was obtained from a human donor in good health (CMV status not recorded). Some clones in this sample may be carry-over from other donors' samples. This chain joins TRBV5-8 and TRBJ1-5; TRBD1 is a possible D gene (6 bases). Here the CDR3 DNA reads TGTGCCAGCAGCCCTCGCGAGGGGGTGAGCAATCAGCCCCAGCATTTT. It is translated as CASSPREGVSNQPQHF. Full variable domain (missing parts from reference TRBV5-8 and TRBJ1-5): EAGVTQSPTHLIKTRGQQATLRCSPISGHTSVYWYQQALGLGLQFLLWYDEGEERNRGNFPPRFSGRQFPNYSSELNVNALELEDSALYLCASSPREGVSNQPQHFGDGTRLSIL.